Shown below are 23 T cell receptor beta chains from a single sample sequenced in a study of spatial heterogeneity in lung cancer. Study results and limitations: The number of expanded tumor alpha and beta chains correlated with mutation number.

The antigens these receptors bind are not known. TCRdb independently ran MiXCR on the 5' RACE reads; one entry per CDR3 protein. Of around 100,000 distinct CDR3 sequences in the sample, about 4.6% were seen once. As for time point: sample taken at primary tumor resection. The sample here was lung tumor tissue, taken at surgery. These receptors were taken from a male donor with early-stage non-small cell lung cancer.

The sample holds a few counts of this clonotype. This may be a read error: a much more frequent sequence differs by one nucleotide. V usage is TRBV29-1 and J usage is TRBJ2-7, with 10 bases that match TRBD1. CDR3 length: 13 amino acids. Germline CDR1 reads SQVTM; CDR2 reads ANQGSEA. J was trimmed by 6 bases and V by 4 bases; bases with no gene match: 6. The DNA for the CDR3 is TGCAGCGTTGTGGGACAGGGGAACAGCGAGCAGTACTTC. This codes for CSVVGQGNSEQYF.

This clonotype was detected a few times. The chain has TRBV6-2 or TRBV6-3 and TRBJ2-1; 9 bases fit TRBD2. Germline V CDR1 and CDR2: MNHEY, SVGEGT. CDR3 length: 17 amino acids. V lost 6 bases to trimming and J lost 1 base; unmatched junction nucleotides: 10. CDR3 sequence: CASSSQNSGRSYNEQFF. The CDR3 bases are TGTGCCAGCAGCTCCCAGAATAGCGGGAGATCCTACAATGAGCAGTTCTTC.

This chain uses TRBV4-2 with TRBJ2-3; TRBD2 matches 7 bases. Losses at the gene ends were 1 base for V and 2 bases for J; bases not matched to a gene: 6. The CDR3 spans 16 residues. CDR1 is LGHNA, CDR2 YNFKEQ, per germline. The CDR3 loop is CASSQGTGTTTDTQYF. The CDR3 nucleotides read TGTGCCAGCAGCCAAGGGACCGGGACTACCACAGATACGCAGTATTTT.

This clonotype was detected a few times. The chain couples TRBV5-6 to TRBJ2-3; 7 nucleotides align to TRBD1. CDR1 SGHDT and CDR2 YYEEEE come from the germline V gene. Losses at the gene ends were 2 bases for V and 4 bases for J; bases not matched to a gene: 10. This CDR3 has 16 amino acids. For the CDR3, the DNA is TGTGCCAGCAGCTTCGACAGGGCTGACTTTTCAGATACGCAGTATTTT. It yields the protein CASSFDRADFSDTQYF.

This clonotype was detected ten times or more. This chain joins TRBV6-1 and TRBJ2-1; 7 nucleotides align to TRBD2. V gave up 5 bases and J gave up 10 bases; unmatched junction bases: 11. Germline CDR1 is MNHNS and CDR2 is SASEGT. This CDR3 is 14 amino acids long. CDR3 protein: CASSPSGWPGEQFF. CDR3 coding DNA: TGTGCCAGCAGTCCTAGCGGCTGGCCGGGAGAGCAGTTCTTC.

This clonotype was picked up many times. This rearrangement joins TRBV3-1 to TRBJ2-5, with 8 bases that match TRBD2. The junction had 8 bases not matched to a gene; V was cut back by 3 bases and J by 5 bases. From germline, CDR1 is LGHDT and CDR2 YNNKEL (reference sequence). The CDR3 is 15 residues long. The CDR3 reads CASSHYRTSMETQYF. DNA of the CDR3: TGTGCCAGCAGCCACTACAGGACTAGCATGGAGACCCAGTACTTC.

The chain couples TRBV6-1 to TRBJ1-1; TRBD1 agrees at 7 bases. Germline V lookup: CDR1 MNHNS, CDR2 SASEGT. The CDR3 consists of 14 residues. The trim removed 8 bases at V and 1 base at J, leaving 7 bases unmatched. In DNA form, the CDR3 reads TGTGCCAGCCTAACAGGGGCCGGGAACACTGAAGCTTTCTTT. Translating gives CASLTGAGNTEAFF.

This clonotype was detected ten times or more. This chain connects TRBV11-2 to TRBJ2-3; no clear D. The CDR3 has 14 residues. Germline CDR1 is SGHAT and CDR2 is FQNNGV. The V end was cut by 1 base, the J end by 2 bases, with 7 bases between. The CDR3 sequence: CASSLGHTTDTQYF. DNA of the CDR3: TGTGCCAGCAGCTTAGGCCACACCACAGATACGCAGTATTTT.

There are many counts of this clonotype. The chain employs TRBV15 and TRBJ2-1; TRBD2 matches at 10 bases. This CDR3 has 15 residues. Trimming removed 11 bases from V and 7 bases from J; junction bases left unmatched: 14. Germline V gene lookup returns CDR1 LNHNV and CDR2 YYDKDF (reference sequence). The CDR3 nucleotides read TGTGCCTCAAAACCCACTAGCGGGATGTTAAATGAGCAGTTCTTC. The encoded protein is CASKPTSGMLNEQFF.

This clonotype was recorded many times. The chain is built from TRBV7-9 and TRBJ2-3; D gene unclear. The CDR3 is made up of 15 amino acids. V was shortened by 5 bases and J by 0 bases, with 12 bases between the two germline ends. CDR1 is SEHNR and CDR2 is FQNEAQ in the germline V gene (reference sequence). CDR3 sequence: CASSKTASSTDTQYF. In DNA form, the CDR3 reads TGTGCCAGCAGCAAAACCGCATCTAGCACAGATACGCAGTATTTT.

This clonotype was counted only a few times. This chain links TRBV15 with TRBJ2-7, with D perhaps matching TRBD2 (5 bases). The V gene's germline CDR1 is LNHNV and CDR2 YYDKDF (reference sequence). The CDR3 contains 15 residues. The germline V and J ends were trimmed by 0 bases and 3 bases, with 12 bases remaining between them. The CDR3 DNA sequence: TGTGCCACCAGCAGAGATCCCCGTCGGGGCTACGAGCAGTACTTC. Translated: CATSRDPRRGYEQYF.

This clonotype has more than one count but fewer than ten. The chain uses TRBV12-3 or TRBV12-4 and TRBJ2-3, with D unclear. The CDR3 loop spans 13 amino acids. The V and J ends lost 8 bases and 3 bases respectively, with 12 bases between them. The CDR3 bases are TGTGCCAGCCGTAGTTTGAGGACAGATACGCAGTATTTT. Its protein product is CASRSLRTDTQYF.

The chain's CDR3 is CASSQAGTSYEQYF. The CDR3 DNA is TGTGCCAGCAGCCAAGCCGGGACATCCTACGAGCAGTACTTC. The chain links TRBV14 to TRBJ2-7; possibly TRBD1 for D (6 bases). The CDR3 runs 14 residues. Per germline, CDR1 SGHDN and CDR2 FVKESK. V lost 1 base, J lost 1 base, and 8 bases lay in between.

This clonotype appeared many times. The chain joins TRBV10-2 to TRBJ2-5; TRBD2 aligns across 11 bases. Trimming removed 9 bases from V and 2 bases from J; junction bases left unmatched: 5. The CDR3 sequence is 14 residues long. Germline assignment: CDR1 WSHSY and CDR2 SAAADI. The DNA of the CDR3 is TGCGCCAGTGAGACTAGCGGGATTCAAGAGACCCAGTACTTC. This translates into CASETSGIQETQYF.

This clonotype was counted many times. The rearrangement uses TRBV12-3 or TRBV12-4 and TRBJ2-7, with a tentative D call TRBD2 (6 bases). The ends were cut back, 0 bases at V and 3 bases at J, with 6 bases in the middle. The length of the CDR3 is 13 residues. In DNA form, the CDR3 reads TGTGCCAGCAGTTTAGCTAGCGGCTACGAGCAGTACTTC. Translating gives CASSLASGYEQYF.

This clonotype was seen many times. This chain uses TRBV7-9 with TRBJ2-5; maybe TRBD1 (5 bases). Germline V lookup: CDR1 SEHNR, CDR2 FQNEAQ (reference sequence). The CDR3 covers 12 residues. V was pared by 5 bases and J by 4 bases, with 8 bases between. CDR3 region: CASSRGLETQYF. The CDR3 region has the DNA TGTGCCAGCAGCAGGGGTTTAGAGACCCAGTACTTC.

This clonotype was seen at least ten times. This chain connects TRBV2 to TRBJ1-1; D unclear. Germline assignment: CDR1 SNHLY and CDR2 FYNNEI. V was shortened by 7 bases and J by 4 bases, with 10 bases between the two germline ends. The CDR3 runs 12 residues. The DNA of the CDR3 is TGTGCCAGCAAGCAGGCGGGCACTGAAGCTTTCTTT. It specifies CASKQAGTEAFF.

This clonotype was counted ten times or more. V is TRBV15 and J is TRBJ1-4; no firm D call. Germline V gene sequence: CDR1 LNHNV, CDR2 YYDKDF (reference sequence). The CDR3 runs 14 residues. V was trimmed by 5 bases and J by 8 bases, leaving 15 bases between them. Written as DNA, the CDR3 is TGTGCCACCAGCCTCCGGGCCGGGTGGGAAAAACTGTTTTTT. Protein: CATSLRAGWEKLFF. The full variable domain, in which reference TRBV15 and TRBJ1-4 provide the parts outside the CDR3, is DAMVIQNPRYQVTQFGKPVTLSCSQTLNHNVMYWYQQKSSQAPKLLFHYYDKDFNNEADTPDNFQSRRPNTSFCFLDIRSPGLGDTAMYLCATSLRAGWEKLFFGSGTQLSVL.

This clonotype appeared many times. The chain links TRBV7-6 to TRBJ2-2, with unresolved D. Germline CDR1 and CDR2: SGHVS and FNYEAQ. The CDR3 runs to 12 residues. V dropped 3 bases and J dropped 6 bases, with 5 bases sitting between them. CDR3 nucleotide sequence: TGTGCCAGCAGCTTCCCGCCCGGGGAGCTGTTTTTT. It encodes CASSFPPGELFF.

This clonotype was counted many times. The J gene is TRBJ1-4, the V gene TRBV29-1; D might be TRBD1 (5 bases). V gave up 7 bases and J gave up 15 bases, with 21 bases separating them. Germline V lookup: CDR1 SQVTM, CDR2 ANQGSEA. The CDR3 sequence is 12 residues long. The CDR3 sequence is CSGGDSRTLLFF. The CDR3 nucleotides read TGCAGCGGGGGTGACAGTAGAACGCTTTTGTTTTTT.

This clonotype came up many times. J is TRBJ1-1 and V is TRBV12-3 or TRBV12-4; D gene ambiguous. This CDR3 has 12 amino acids. Trimming cost V 5 bases and J 2 bases, with 6 bases left between them. CDR3 region: CASSAYNTEAFF. The CDR3 DNA follows: TGTGCCAGCAGTGCATACAACACTGAAGCTTTCTTT.

This clonotype was seen only a few times. The rearrangement uses TRBV3-1 and TRBJ2-3; 7 nucleotides align to TRBD2. There are 15 residues in the CDR3. CDR1 and CDR2 (germline): LGHDT, YNNKEL (reference sequence). Unmatched junction bases numbered 4, after V lost 4 bases and J lost 0 bases. The CDR3 region has the DNA TGTGCCAGCAGCCTTTCAGCGGGGAGCACAGATACGCAGTATTTT. This codes for CASSLSAGSTDTQYF.

This clonotype was observed many times. The rearrangement links TRBV30 to TRBJ2-5; no definite D call. V was shortened by 4 bases and J by 4 bases, with 13 bases between the two germline ends. The CDR3 extends over 13 amino acids. The germline CDR1 and CDR2 sequences are GTSNPN and SVGIG (reference sequence). The CDR3: CAWTRTEGETQYF. CDR3 nucleotides: TGTGCCTGGACGAGGACCGAAGGAGAGACCCAGTACTTC.